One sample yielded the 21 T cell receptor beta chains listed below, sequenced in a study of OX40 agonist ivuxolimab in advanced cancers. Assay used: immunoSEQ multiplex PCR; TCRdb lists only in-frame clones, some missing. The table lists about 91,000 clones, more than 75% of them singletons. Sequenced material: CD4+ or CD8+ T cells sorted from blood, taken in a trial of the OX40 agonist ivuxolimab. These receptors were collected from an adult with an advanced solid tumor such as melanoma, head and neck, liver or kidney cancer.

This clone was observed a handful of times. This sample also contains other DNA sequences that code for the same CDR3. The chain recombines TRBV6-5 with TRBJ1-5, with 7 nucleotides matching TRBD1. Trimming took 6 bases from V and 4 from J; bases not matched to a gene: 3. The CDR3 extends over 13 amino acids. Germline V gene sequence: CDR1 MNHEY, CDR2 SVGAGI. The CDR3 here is CASSPDRNQPQHF. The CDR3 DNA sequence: TGTGCCAGCAGCCCGGACAGGAATCAGCCCCAGCATTTT.

The CDR3 here is CASSFRGNTGELFF. DNA of the CDR3: TGTGCCAGCAGCTTCCGGGGAAACACCGGGGAGCTGTTTTTT. The chain has TRBV11-3 and TRBJ2-2; D is possibly TRBD2 (5 bases). The CDR3 loop spans 14 amino acids. CDR1 and CDR2 (germline): SGHNT, YENEEA. The V and J ends lost 3 bases and 2 bases respectively, with 7 bases between them.

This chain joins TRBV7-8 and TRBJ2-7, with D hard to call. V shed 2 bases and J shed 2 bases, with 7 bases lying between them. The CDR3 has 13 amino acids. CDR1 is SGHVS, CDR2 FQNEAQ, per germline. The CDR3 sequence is CASSLSAPYEQYF. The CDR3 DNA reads TGTGCCAGCAGCTTATCAGCCCCCTACGAGCAGTACTTC.

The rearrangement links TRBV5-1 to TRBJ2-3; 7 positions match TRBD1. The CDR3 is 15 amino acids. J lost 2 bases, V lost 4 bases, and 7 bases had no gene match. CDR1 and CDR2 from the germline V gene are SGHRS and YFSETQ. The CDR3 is CASSVQTGTTDTQYF. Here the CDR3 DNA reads TGCGCCAGCAGCGTACAGACAGGGACCACAGATACGCAGTATTTT.

DNA for the CDR3: TGTGCCAGCAGTTATCCGGGAAGAAACGAGCAGTACTTC. This translates into CASSYPGRNEQYF. V usage is TRBV6-5 and J usage is TRBJ2-7; D is perhaps TRBD2 (5 bases). The ends were cut back, 3 bases at V and 5 bases at J, with 11 bases in the middle. Germline values: CDR1 MNHEY, CDR2 SVGAGI. The CDR3 has 13 residues.

The CDR3, as DNA: TGTGCCAGCAGCTTAGGGGAGGGGAGGAGCTCCTACGAGCAGTACTTC. It codes for CASSLGEGRSSYEQYF. V usage is TRBV11-3 and J usage is TRBJ2-7, with 7 bases aligning to TRBD2. Germline V gene data show CDR1 as SGHNT and CDR2 as YENEEA. V lost 1 base to trimming and J lost 0 bases; unmatched junction nucleotides: 6. The CDR3 has 16 residues.

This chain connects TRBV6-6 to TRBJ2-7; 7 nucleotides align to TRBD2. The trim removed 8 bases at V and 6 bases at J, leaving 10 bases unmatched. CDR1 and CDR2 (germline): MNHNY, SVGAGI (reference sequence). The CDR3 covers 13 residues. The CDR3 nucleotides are TGTGCCAGCCGACTAGCCCCTTCGTCCGAGCAGTACTTC. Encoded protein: CASRLAPSSEQYF.

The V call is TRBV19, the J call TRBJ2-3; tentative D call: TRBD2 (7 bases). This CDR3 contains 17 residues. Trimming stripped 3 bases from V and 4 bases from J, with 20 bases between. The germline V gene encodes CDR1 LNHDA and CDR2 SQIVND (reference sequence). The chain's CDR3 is CASSIPRRGGDADTQYF. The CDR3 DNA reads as TGTGCCAGTAGTATCCCTAGGAGGGGGGGCGACGCAGATACGCAGTATTTT. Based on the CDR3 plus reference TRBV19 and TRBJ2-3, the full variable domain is DGGITQSPKYLFRKEGQNVTLSCEQNLNHDAMYWYRQDPGQGLRLIYYSQIVNDFQKGDIAEGYSVSREKKESFPLTVTSAQKNPTAFYLCASSIPRRGGDADTQYFGPGTRLTVL.

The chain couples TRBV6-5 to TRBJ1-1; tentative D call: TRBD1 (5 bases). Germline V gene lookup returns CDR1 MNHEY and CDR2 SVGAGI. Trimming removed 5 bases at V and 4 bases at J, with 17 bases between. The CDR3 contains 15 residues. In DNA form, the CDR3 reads TGTGCCAGCAGTACCCCCGGTGGGGCGGTCACTGAAGCTTTCTTT. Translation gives CASSTPGGAVTEAFF.

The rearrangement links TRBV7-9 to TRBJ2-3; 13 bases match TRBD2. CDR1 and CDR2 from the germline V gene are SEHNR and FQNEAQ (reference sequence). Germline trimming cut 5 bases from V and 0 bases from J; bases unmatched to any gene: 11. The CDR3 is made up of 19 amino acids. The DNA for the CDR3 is TGTGCCAGCAGCCTACTACCGGGACTAGCGGGATCCAGCACAGATACGCAGTATTTT. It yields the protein CASSLLPGLAGSSTDTQYF.

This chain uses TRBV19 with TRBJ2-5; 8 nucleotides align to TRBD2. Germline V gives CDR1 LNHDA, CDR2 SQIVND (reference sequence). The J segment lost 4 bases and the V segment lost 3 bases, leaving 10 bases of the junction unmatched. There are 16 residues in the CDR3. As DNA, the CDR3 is TGTGCCAGTAGTATGGTGACGGGAGGGCCAAGAGAGACCCAGTACTTC. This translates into CASSMVTGGPRETQYF.

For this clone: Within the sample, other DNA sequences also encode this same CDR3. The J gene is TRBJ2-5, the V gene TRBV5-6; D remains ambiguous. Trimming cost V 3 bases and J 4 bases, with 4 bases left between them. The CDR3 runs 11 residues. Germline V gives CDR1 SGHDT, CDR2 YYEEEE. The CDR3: CASSSLETQYF. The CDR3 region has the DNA TGTGCCAGCAGCTCCCTAGAGACCCAGTACTTC.

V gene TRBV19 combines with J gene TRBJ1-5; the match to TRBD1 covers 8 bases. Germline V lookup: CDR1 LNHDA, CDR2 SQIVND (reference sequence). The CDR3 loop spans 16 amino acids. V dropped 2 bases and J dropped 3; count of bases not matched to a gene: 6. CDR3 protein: CASSILGQGLNQPQHF. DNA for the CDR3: TGTGCCAGTAGTATACTTGGACAGGGCCTCAATCAGCCCCAGCATTTT.

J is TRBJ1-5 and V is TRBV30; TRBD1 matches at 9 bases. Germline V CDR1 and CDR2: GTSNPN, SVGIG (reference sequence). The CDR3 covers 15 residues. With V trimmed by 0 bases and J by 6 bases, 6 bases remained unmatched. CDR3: CAWSVRGTGTQPQHF. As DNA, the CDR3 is TGTGCCTGGAGTGTACGGGGGACAGGGACTCAGCCCCAGCATTTT.

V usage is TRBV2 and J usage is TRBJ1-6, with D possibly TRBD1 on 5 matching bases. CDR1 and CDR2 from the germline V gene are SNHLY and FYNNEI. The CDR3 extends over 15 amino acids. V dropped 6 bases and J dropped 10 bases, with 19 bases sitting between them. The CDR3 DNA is TGTGCCAGCAGCGCGGTGGGGGGGGAGAGATCACCCCTCCACTTT. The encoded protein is CASSAVGGERSPLHF.

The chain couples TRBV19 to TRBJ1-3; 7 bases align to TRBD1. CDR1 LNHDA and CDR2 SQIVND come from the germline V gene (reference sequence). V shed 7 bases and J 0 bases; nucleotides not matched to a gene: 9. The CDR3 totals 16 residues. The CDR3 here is CASTRGQLYSGNTIYF. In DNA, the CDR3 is TGTGCCAGTACCAGGGGACAGCTCTACTCTGGAAACACCATATATTTT.

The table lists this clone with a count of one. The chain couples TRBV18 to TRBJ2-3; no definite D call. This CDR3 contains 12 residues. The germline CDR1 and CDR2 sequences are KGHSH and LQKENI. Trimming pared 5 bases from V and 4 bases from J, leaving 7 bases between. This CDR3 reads CASSASSDTQYF. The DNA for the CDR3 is TGTGCCAGCTCAGCGTCTTCAGATACGCAGTATTTT.

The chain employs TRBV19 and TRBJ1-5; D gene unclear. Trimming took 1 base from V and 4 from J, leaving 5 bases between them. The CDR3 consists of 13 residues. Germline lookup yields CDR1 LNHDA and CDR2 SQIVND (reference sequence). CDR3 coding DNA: TGTGCCAGTAGTATAGTCGGGAATCAGCCCCAGCATTTT. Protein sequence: CASSIVGNQPQHF.

For the CDR3, the DNA is TGTGCCAGCGTGACAGGGGCACCTATTAACACTGAAGCTTTCTTT. Protein: CASVTGAPINTEAFF. This chain connects TRBV28 to TRBJ1-1; 8 bases align to TRBD1. Germline V gene lookup returns CDR1 MDHEN and CDR2 SYDVKM. The V and J ends lost 8 bases and 2 bases, in that order; junction bases with no gene match: 10. The CDR3 length is 15 residues.

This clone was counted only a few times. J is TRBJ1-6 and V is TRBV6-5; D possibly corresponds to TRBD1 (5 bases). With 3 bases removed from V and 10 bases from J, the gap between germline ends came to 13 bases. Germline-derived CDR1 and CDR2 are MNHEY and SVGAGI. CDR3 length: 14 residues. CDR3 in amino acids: CASSYSGRGSPLHF. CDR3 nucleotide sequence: TGTGCCAGCAGTTATTCGGGCCGGGGGTCACCCCTCCACTTT.

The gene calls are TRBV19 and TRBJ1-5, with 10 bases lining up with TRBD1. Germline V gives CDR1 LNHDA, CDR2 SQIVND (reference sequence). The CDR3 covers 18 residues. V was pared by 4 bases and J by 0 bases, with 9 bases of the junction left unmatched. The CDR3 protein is CASSTRGQGGHSNQPQHF. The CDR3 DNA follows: TGTGCCAGTAGTACCCGAGGACAGGGGGGACATAGCAATCAGCCCCAGCATTTT.